This T cell receptor beta chain was found in a study of blood T cell repertoires in COVID-19. Participants had their cohort set by participant-reported clinical history. Recovered Cohort 3 donors showed two negative PCRs, clearance, or symptom resolution. The CDR3 totals 15 residues. The protocol was immunoSEQ multiplex PCR, while the TCRdb copy is restricted to in-frame clones and leaves out a portion. The table records 150,000 to 200,000 clones, approximately 80% of them present only once. Sequenced input: PBMCs or T cells enriched from blood (not recorded which). J is TRBJ1-5 and V is TRBV21-1; the table's D gene call, TRBD1, was not cross checked with the DNA. TRBV21-1 is assigned pseudogene status. The receptor was isolated from a woman in her sixties who had recovered from COVID-19. CDR3 coding DNA: TGTGCCAGCAGCAAAGCGGGACAGGGCGGGCAGCCCCAGCATTTT. Translating it yields CASSKAGQGGQPQHF.